Listed here are 17 T cell receptor beta chains from one sample, sequenced in a study of PD-L1 blockade in urothelial cancer (dated by TCRdb to the late 2010s). The library relied on the immunoSEQ multiplex PCR assay. TCRdb took over this immuneACCESS table, retaining in-frame rearrangements with V and J assigned. Such tables are incomplete; in checked studies, under half of the missing clones stem from an unresolved V gene, and the remainder is unexplained. Within this sample are about 63,000 clones, with roughly 76% of them counted one time only. Jointly, the top ten make up more than 5% of the sample. According to the study, the label for this sample's time point signals: pretreatment peripheral blood. Sequences were derived from PBMCs, sampled around atezolizumab (anti-PD-L1) treatment. The receptors originated from a man aged 65-85 years with urothelial cancer.

This clone was seen a handful of times. The V gene is TRBV2, the J gene TRBJ1-4; weak D call: TRBD1 (6 bases). Per germline, CDR1 SNHLY and CDR2 FYNNEI. There are 13 residues in the CDR3. V lost 6 bases and J lost 6, with 11 bases in between. The CDR3 coding sequence is TGTGCCAGCAGCCGGGACATCCATGAAAAACTGTTTTTT. Its protein is CASSRDIHEKLFF. Combining the CDR3 with reference TRBV2 and TRBJ1-4 gives the whole variable domain EPEVTQTPSHQVTQMGQEVILRCVPISNHLYFYWYRQILGQKVEFLVSFYNNEISEKSEIFDDQFSVERPDGSNFTLKIRSTKLEDSAMYFCASSRDIHEKLFFGSGTQLSVL.

V and J are TRBV6-6 and TRBJ2-5, with TRBD1 matching 8 bases. Germline lookup yields CDR1 MNHNY and CDR2 SVGAGI (reference sequence). The CDR3 covers 16 residues. V shed 0 bases and J 5 bases; nucleotides not matched to a gene: 8. The CDR3 is CASSYSNRGVGETQYF. CDR3 DNA sequence: TGTGCCAGCAGTTACTCGAACAGGGGGGTGGGTGAGACCCAGTACTTC.

The rearrangement links TRBV4-1 to TRBJ1-2, with 11 bases fitting TRBD1. The CDR3 runs to 16 residues. The germline V gene encodes CDR1 MGHRA and CDR2 YSYEKL. After removal of 1 base from V and 4 bases from J, the junction contained 5 bases not matched to a gene. The CDR3 here is CASSQVWTGGFYGYTF. The DNA of the CDR3 is TGCGCCAGCAGCCAAGTGTGGACAGGGGGCTTCTATGGCTACACCTTC.

The chain uses TRBV19 and TRBJ1-2; no clear D. Trimming left V 1 base short and J 7 bases short, with 13 bases between. The CDR3 spans 14 residues. Per the germline V gene, CDR1 is LNHDA and CDR2 is SQIVND (reference sequence). CDR3 nucleotide sequence: TGTGCCAGTAGTATAGTAGGCAGATCAGGTGGCTACACCTTC. Translation gives CASSIVGRSGGYTF.

This clone was seen just once. The chain couples TRBV5-1 to TRBJ1-3; D possibly corresponds to TRBD1 (5 bases). Germline CDR1 SGHRS, CDR2 YFSETQ. Trimming stripped 4 bases from V and 0 bases from J, with 23 bases between. The CDR3 is made up of 19 amino acids. The CDR3: CASSPRGRTGESSGNTIYF. The CDR3 DNA is TGCGCCAGCAGCCCCCGGGGGAGGACGGGTGAGAGCTCTGGAAACACCATATATTTT.

The rearrangement joins TRBV4-1 to TRBJ1-6, with TRBD1 matching over 7 bases. The germline CDR1 and CDR2 sequences are MGHRA and YSYEKL. The CDR3 length is 13 residues. The J segment lost 9 bases and the V segment lost 3 bases, leaving 2 bases of the junction unmatched. The CDR3 DNA follows: TGCGCCAGCAGCCAGGGGACAGTTTCACCCCTCCACTTT. It is translated as CASSQGTVSPLHF.

The J gene is TRBJ2-5, the V gene TRBV2; the D is unclear. Trimming shortened V by 3 bases and J by 4 bases, and 3 bases separated the two germline ends. The CDR3 consists of 11 residues. Germline lookup yields CDR1 SNHLY and CDR2 FYNNEI. The CDR3 is CASSDRETQYF. CDR3 DNA: TGTGCCAGCAGTGATCGAGAGACCCAGTACTTC.

The CDR3 spells CASQSHQTRSNQPQHF. CDR3 coding DNA: TGTGCCAGCCAATCTCACCAGACTCGAAGCAATCAGCCCCAGCATTTT. The V call is TRBV19, the J call TRBJ1-5; D gene uncertain. V shed 9 bases and J shed 1 base, with 19 bases lying between them. The CDR3 contains 16 residues. CDR1 LNHDA and CDR2 SQIVND come from the germline V gene (reference sequence). Complete variable domain (other parts from reference TRBV19 and TRBJ1-5): DGGITQSPKYLFRKEGQNVTLSCEQNLNHDAMYWYRQDPGQGLRLIYYSQIVNDFQKGDIAEGYSVSREKKESFPLTVTSAQKNPTAFYLCASQSHQTRSNQPQHFGDGTRLSIL.

The genes are TRBV18 and TRBJ2-3, with D possibly being TRBD2 (8 bases). Trimming took 2 bases from V and 2 from J, leaving 23 bases between them. Germline lookup yields CDR1 KGHSH and CDR2 LQKENI. The CDR3 runs to 19 residues. The CDR3 loop is CASSPASGPLGGTTDTQYF. CDR3 in DNA: TGTGCCAGCTCACCAGCTAGCGGGCCCTTAGGGGGCACCACAGATACGCAGTATTTT.

This clone was seen more than once but under ten times. The V gene is TRBV6-1, the J gene TRBJ1-5; tentative D call: TRBD1 (5 bases). The CDR3 is 13 amino acids. CDR1 is MNHNS and CDR2 is SASEGT in the germline V gene. V was cut by 7 bases and J by 6 bases, with 13 bases left in between. The CDR3 is CASNRLGRQPQHF. The CDR3 DNA follows: TGTGCCAGCAACAGGCTTGGCCGTCAGCCCCAGCATTTT.

The rearrangement uses TRBV7-6 and TRBJ2-3; 8 nucleotides agree with TRBD1. V shed 4 bases and J 0 bases; nucleotides not matched to a gene: 12. The CDR3 has 18 residues. Germline V gene data show CDR1 as SGHVS and CDR2 as FNYEAQ. The CDR3 here is CASSSPGQGSSSTDTQYF. In nucleotides, the CDR3 is TGTGCCAGCAGCTCACCTGGACAGGGTTCCTCTAGCACAGATACGCAGTATTTT.

This chain joins TRBV9 and TRBJ2-1; 9 bases are a match to TRBD2. CDR1 is SGDLS and CDR2 is YYNGEE in the germline V gene. The J segment lost 0 bases and the V segment lost 3 bases, leaving 7 bases of the junction unmatched. The CDR3 runs 17 residues. The DNA of the CDR3 is TGTGCCAGCAGCGAGACGACTAGCGGAAGCTCCTACAATGAGCAGTTCTTC. Residues: CASSETTSGSSYNEQFF.

The chain combines TRBV6-1 with TRBJ1-1; D not resolved. CDR1 and CDR2 (germline): MNHNS, SASEGT. The length of the CDR3 is 13 residues. Deletions cut 6 bases from V and 1 base from J, with 9 bases between. The CDR3 sequence is CASRSQANTEAFF. For the CDR3, the DNA is TGTGCCAGCAGGTCTCAGGCGAACACTGAAGCTTTCTTT.

The chain couples TRBV19 to TRBJ2-3; 10 positions agree with TRBD2. Germline trimming cut 4 bases from V and 1 base from J; bases unmatched to any gene: 5. CDR3 size: 16 residues. Germline V gene lookup returns CDR1 LNHDA and CDR2 SQIVND (reference sequence). CDR3 region: CASSSLAGEGTDTQYF. In DNA, the CDR3 is TGTGCCAGTAGTAGTCTAGCGGGAGAGGGCACAGATACGCAGTATTTT.

This chain joins TRBV7-2 and TRBJ2-5; D might be TRBD1 (5 bases). This CDR3 is built from 14 residues. V shed 6 bases and J shed 3 bases, with 14 bases lying between them. Germline V CDR1 and CDR2: SGHTA, FQGNSA. The CDR3 coding sequence is TGTGCCAGCAGTACAGGACACATCGAAGAGACCCAGTACTTC. Translation: CASSTGHIEETQYF.

The chain is built from TRBV6-5 and TRBJ1-4, with 7 bases fitting TRBD1. Losses at the gene ends were 4 bases for V and 4 bases for J; bases not matched to a gene: 3. The CDR3 contains 14 residues. Germline CDR1 reads MNHEY; CDR2 reads SVGAGI. CDR3 in amino acids: CASSSGGFNEKLFF. The CDR3 nucleotides are TGTGCCAGCAGTTCAGGGGGTTTTAATGAAAAACTGTTTTTT.

The chain is built from TRBV20-1 and TRBJ1-2, with D hard to call. The ends were cut back, 3 bases at V and 11 bases at J, with 13 bases in the middle. Germline loops: CDR1 DFQATT, CDR2 SNEGSKA (reference sequence). The CDR3 extends over 11 amino acids. This chain's CDR3 is CSASKWPAYTF. The CDR3 region has the DNA TGCAGTGCTAGTAAATGGCCCGCATACACCTTC.